This entry features one T cell receptor beta chain sequence. One end of the junction does not line up with germline, which may come from a read error. This CDR3 region has 19 residues. Germline values: CDR1 SEHNR, CDR2 FQNEAQ (reference sequence). The data stem from a study of T cell responses to AZD1222 COVID-19 vaccine. TCRdb's table, derived via immunoSEQ multiplex PCR, lists solely in-frame clones and lacks some. Among some 120,000 clones listed, 75% to 85% were seen once. The V call is TRBV7-9, the J call TRBJ2-6, with D tentatively TRBD1 (7 bases). Here the sequenced sample was peripheral blood, taken 28 days after the second AZD1222 dose. This clonotype was sampled from an adult who received the AZD1222 COVID-19 vaccine. In DNA form, the CDR3 reads TGTGCCAGCAGCTCTCCCTCGGGGGACAGTTTTAGTGGGGCTAACGTCCTGACTTTC. This translates into CASSSPSGDSFSGANVLTF.